The T cell receptor beta chain under discussion was sequenced for a study of shared clonotypes between healthy human individuals (dated by TCRdb to the early 2020s). As for the study more broadly: The cohort comprised a couple of women and a few men aged 18 to 49 years. Each donor's leukapheresis produced roughly between about 0.9 and 9.5 billion PBMCs. Different laboratories and diverse techniques were used to prepare libraries and sequence TCR repertoires, to increase sequencing depth and limit assay-specific biases. For each donor, CD4 naive and CD4 memory were each run on three plates, CD8 naive on two plates, and CD8 memory on one plate. Blood TCR repertoires of about five healthy adults were deeply sequenced to estimate repertoire size and the extent of clonotype sharing between individuals.

TCR CDR3 regions were amplified from genomic DNA by multiplex PCR using the deep immunoSEQ assay. Genomic DNA extracted from each cell subset was distributed evenly over all wells of several immunoSEQ 96-well plates, and each plate served as one replicate. For sorted subsets, around 0.2 ug genomic DNA, equal to 25,000 to 35,000 T cell genomes, was loaded into each replicate PCR. Purified libraries were measured with a Qubit 3.0 fluorometer, size-checked on a Bioanalyzer 2100, and measured again with the KAPA Library Quantification kit. Each immunoSEQ 96-well plate was sequenced on its own single-read 150-cycle Illumina NextSeq 550 flow cell. In the original analysis: The immunoSEQ output contained only junctional sequences without quality scores, so filtering could not match that applied to full-length reads. Sequences were annotated with PyIR, a Python wrapper for IgBLAST v1.9, using IMGT germline references to assign V/J genes and CDR3. Reads with weak V/J assignments (E-value above 1e-6), missing CDR3, stop codons, out-of-frame junctions, or ambiguous translated residues were removed. A V3J clonotype was defined by an identical inferred V gene, J gene, and CDR3 amino acid sequence. Percentage overlap between repertoires was computed as shared unique clonotypes divided by the size of the smaller repertoire. Richness of each repertoire was evaluated using RTK rarefaction, the Chao1 estimator, and Recon v2.1 estimates of unobserved clonotypes. OLGA was used to compute generation probabilities for all TCRbeta clonotypes that the gDNA method yielded from several donors. The immuneACCESS repertoire file appears here via TCRdb, limited to in-frame rearrangements. These files lack a portion of the clones; in checked studies, under half of the deficit traces to unresolved V genes, and the cause of the others is not known. From that table come the V and J calls and clone size; the DNA was used to work out D and trimming. A total of roughly 2,500,000 clones appear in this sample, 93% of them only once. The top ten clonotypes cover about 0.39% of the sample.

Worth noting for this clone: Its cognate antigen has yet to be identified. No base quality values were provided; no much bigger clone lies one nucleotide off.

General study outcomes and caveats: Compared with non-shared clonotypes, the clonotypes found in all four sorted-subset donors had higher generation probabilities. Larger estimated clonotype richness was generally found for naive subsets than for memory subsets. Pairwise subsampling indicated that sequencing depth was expected to affect the degree of clonotype sharing among donors. Rarefaction of sorted-subset datasets indicated incomplete sequencing despite the large sequencing depth. Only blood was sampled, and tissue TCR repertoires likely differ from those in blood. Because the study included only a small number of donors, the genetic and exposure-history diversity represented was limited. Sharing across a few donors was observed for roughly 5.4% of naive CD4, under 4% of naive CD8, 2.3% of memory CD4, and roughly 0.43% of memory CD8 clonotypes.

Healthy HIV-negative adults with no recently reported acute infections or vaccinations were included as donors. Every donor was a Caucasian adult residing in Nashville, Tennessee, USA. CD4+ T cells were enriched by magnetic negative selection, after which naive cells were positively selected on CD45RA and the negative fraction was taken as the memory subset. Blood was obtained by leukapheresis, after which PBMCs were separated by Ficoll-Histopaque density gradient centrifugation and cryopreserved in liquid nitrogen vapor phase. Purity and quantity of every magnetically sorted T cell population were checked by analytical flow cytometry. Genomic DNA was isolated from every sorted fraction and measured by UV absorbance on a Nanodrop 2000c. The sequence came from a man aged 18 to 29 in good health. Some clones in this sample may be carry-over from other donors' samples. Material for sequencing was naive CD4+ T cells from PBMCs. The cell subset or site label here, explained by the study, means: CD45RA+ positively selected.

This receptor has the CDR3 CASSGIQRETQYF. The nucleotides are TGTGCCAGCAGCGGCATACAGCGAGAGACCCAGTACTTC. Recombination joined TRBV9 with TRBJ2-5; the D segment cannot be called with confidence. The germline ends are 10 bases apart after V is trimmed by 3 bases and J by 4 bases. The CDR3 goes from the cysteine to the phenylalanine over 13 residues. Only the CDR3 region is kept as DNA, spanning 39 bases read in frame from base 1. Based on the germline V gene, the CDR1 and CDR2 sequences are SGDLS and YYNGEE.